The 23 T cell receptor beta chains below all came from one sample that was sequenced in a study of regulatory T cells in long-lasting Graves disease. To make TCR beta libraries, researchers used iRepertoire HTBI primers and Arm-PCR of CDR3 regions. TCRdb re-called the multiplex PCR reads through MiXCR, storing one row per CDR3 protein. The sample gives roughly 530,000 distinct CDR3 sequences, 16% of which show up once; 20% to 25% is in the top ten. Time point: newly diagnosed GD, antithyroid drugs for less than 3 months. RNA from PBMCs was the source of the TCR library. The sample also formed part of further work on T cells in Graves' hyperthyroidism and ophthalmopathy.

The sample here was peripheral blood mononuclear cells (PBMCs), taken at new diagnosis, from a patient treated with antithyroid drugs. The receptors originated from a woman aged 35 to 60 with Graves disease.

This clonotype was observed a handful of times. The V call is TRBV7-3, the J call TRBJ1-2; the D gene is possibly TRBD1 (6 bases). The CDR3 has 18 residues. Trimming removed 1 base from V and 4 bases from J, with 22 bases in between. CDR1 is SGHTA and CDR2 is FQGTGA in the germline V gene. CDR3 DNA: TGTGCCAGCAGCTTAAAAAAAAGTCGAGCGGGACAAAGCTATGGCTACACCTTC. Its translation is CASSLKKSRAGQSYGYTF.

The CDR3 nucleotides are TGTGCCAGCAGTTTGCGGGCGATCCCTGAAGCTTTCTTT. As protein: CASSLRAIPEAFF. The V gene is TRBV12-3 or TRBV12-4, the J gene TRBJ1-1, with D unclear. The CDR3 covers 13 residues. V was clipped by 3 bases and J by 6 bases, with 11 bases between them.

This clonotype was found many times. This chain links TRBV12-3 or TRBV12-4 with TRBJ1-2, with no clear D. The length of the CDR3 is 12 residues. V was shortened by 3 bases and J by 8 bases, with 10 bases between the two germline ends. The CDR3 here is CASSLRAEGYTF. The CDR3 DNA sequence: TGTGCCAGCAGTTTGCGGGCGGAGGGCTACACCTTC.

This clonotype has just a few counts. The chain carries TRBV3-1 and TRBJ2-7; TRBD2 agrees at 8 bases. The CDR3 extends over 17 amino acids. Germline values: CDR1 LGHDT, CDR2 YNNKEL (reference sequence). J gave up 0 bases and V 2 bases, and 9 bases lay outside the gene matches. As DNA, the CDR3 is TGTGCCAGCAGCCAAACCTTCGGGGGGGCAACCTCCTACGAGCAGTACTTC. Its protein product is CASSQTFGGATSYEQYF.

This clonotype was detected ten times or more. The chain has TRBV18 and TRBJ2-5; D uncertain. CDR1 and CDR2 from the germline V gene are KGHSH and LQKENI. The germline V and J ends were trimmed by 4 bases and 2 bases, with 8 bases remaining between them. The CDR3 extends over 13 amino acids. CDR3 sequence reads: CASSLYKQETQYF. CDR3 DNA sequence: TGTGCCAGCTCACTATACAAGCAAGAGACCCAGTACTTC.

The chain recombines TRBV19 with TRBJ1-4; D gene uncertain. CDR1 LNHDA and CDR2 SQIVND come from the germline V gene (reference sequence). V dropped 3 bases and J dropped 8 bases, with 10 bases sitting between them. This CDR3 has 13 amino acids. CDR3 region: CASSIHSNEKLFF. CDR3 coding DNA: TGTGCCAGTAGTATCCATTCCAACGAAAAACTGTTTTTT. The full variable domain, completed using reference TRBV19 and TRBJ1-4, is DGGITQSPKYLFRKEGQNVTLSCEQNLNHDAMYWYRQDPGQGLRLIYYSQIVNDFQKGDIAEGYSVSREKKESFPLTVTSAQKNPTAFYLCASSIHSNEKLFFGSGTQLSVL.

In its sample, this clonotype was seen once. A much larger clone sits a single nucleotide away, making a read error possible. V usage is TRBV10-3 and J usage is TRBJ1-4; weak D call: TRBD1 (5 bases). The CDR3 extends over 15 amino acids. V lost 0 bases to trimming and J lost 12 bases, with 17 bases between them. CDR1 and CDR2 (germline): ENHRY, SYGVKD. The CDR3: CAISESETMGEELFF. Written as DNA, the CDR3 is TGTGCCATCAGTGAGTCTGAGACGATGGGGGAAGAACTGTTTTTT.

This clonotype was detected a few times. This rearrangement joins TRBV11-2 to TRBJ1-1; weak D call: TRBD1 (6 bases). CDR1 and CDR2 (germline): SGHAT, FQNNGV. This CDR3 is built from 13 residues. The V gene lost 6 bases and the J gene lost 6 bases, with 14 bases spanning the gap. The CDR3 protein is CASRSGGGSEAFF. CDR3 DNA sequence: TGTGCCAGCAGGTCGGGGGGGGGCTCTGAAGCTTTCTTT.

The sample holds many counts of this clonotype. The chain is built from TRBV24-1 and TRBJ1-1; D ambiguous. CDR3 length: 13 amino acids. The germline V and J ends were trimmed by 7 bases and 4 bases, with 12 bases remaining between them. CDR1 and CDR2 (germline): KGHDR, SFDVKD. The CDR3 sequence: CATRAEVSTEAFF. The CDR3 DNA reads as TGTGCCACCAGGGCGGAGGTAAGCACTGAAGCTTTCTTT.

This clonotype was seen more than once but under ten times. The chain recombines TRBV6-1 with TRBJ1-4, with D possibly matching TRBD1 (5 bases). This CDR3 spans 14 amino acids. With 8 bases removed from V and 5 bases from J, the gap between germline ends came to 15 bases. Germline CDR1 and CDR2: MNHNS and SASEGT. This CDR3 is CASSWGTKNEKLFF. CDR3 DNA sequence: TGTGCCAGCTCCTGGGGGACCAAGAATGAAAAACTGTTTTTT.

This clonotype has at least ten counts. The chain recombines TRBV28 with TRBJ2-7, with D possibly TRBD1 on 6 matching bases. Trimming stripped 5 bases from V and 13 bases from J, with 21 bases between. This CDR3 spans 13 amino acids. From germline, CDR1 is MDHEN and CDR2 SYDVKM. CDR3 sequence (DNA): TGTGCCAGCAGTCTCTCCGGGACACCCGAGGGCTACTTC. Amino acid sequence: CASSLSGTPEGYF.

The rearrangement uses TRBV4-1 and TRBJ1-2; a weak D match, TRBD1 (6 bases). With 7 bases removed from V and 6 bases from J, the gap between germline ends came to 18 bases. Per germline, CDR1 MGHRA and CDR2 YSYEKL. CDR3 length equals 14 residues. As DNA, the CDR3 is TGCGCCAGCAACCGCAAGGGGGGTTTTGATGGCTACACCTTC. It codes for CASNRKGGFDGYTF.

The gene calls are TRBV5-4 and TRBJ1-2; 7 nucleotides line up with TRBD1. The CDR3 sequence is 14 residues long. Germline V lookup: CDR1 SGHNT, CDR2 YYREEE (reference sequence). After removal of 4 bases from V and 4 bases from J, the junction contained 7 bases not matched to a gene. The CDR3 region is CASSGDRWGYGYTF. The CDR3 DNA is TGTGCCAGCAGCGGGGACAGATGGGGCTATGGCTACACCTTC.

A note on this clonotype: Being one base from a much bigger clone, this may be a read error. V usage is TRBV3-1 and J usage is TRBJ1-6; D gene uncertain. CDR1 is LGHDT and CDR2 is YNNKEL in the germline V gene (reference sequence). CDR3 length: 12 amino acids. The CDR3 DNA reads TGTGCCAGCAGCCAAGAAAATTCACCCCCCCACTTT. It encodes CASSQENSPPHF. Supplemented by reference TRBV3-1 and TRBJ1-6, the full variable domain reads DTAVSQTPKYLVTQMGNDKSIKCEQNLGHDTMYWYKQDSKKFLKIMFSYNNKELIINETVPNRFSPKSPDKAHLNLHINSLELGDSAVYFCASSQENSPPHFGNGTRLTVT.

The table lists this clonotype with many counts. The V and J genes are TRBV28 and TRBJ1-2; weak D call: TRBD1 (6 bases). Germline values: CDR1 MDHEN, CDR2 SYDVKM. The CDR3 totals 14 residues. Between the trimmed V and J ends, which lost 5 bases and 7 bases, there was a span of 17 bases. DNA for the CDR3: TGTGCCAGCAGTCCCGGAGGGGGACGCCTTGGCTACACCTTC. This translates into CASSPGGGRLGYTF.

On this clonotype: This could be a read error, since a much larger clone is one nucleotide away. The chain links TRBV5-5 to TRBJ2-1; D may be TRBD2 (6 bases). This CDR3 is built from 14 residues. V was shortened by 0 bases and J by 13 bases, with 17 bases between the two germline ends. Germline assignment: CDR1 SGHKS and CDR2 YYEKEE (reference sequence). The CDR3 DNA follows: TGTGCCAGCAGCTTGGCCTTGTGGGCGGGGACCCAGTTCTTC. It is translated as CASSLALWAGTQFF. Using reference TRBV5-5 and TRBJ2-1 for the parts outside the CDR3, the full variable domain is DAGVTQSPTHLIKTRGQQVTLRCSPISGHKSVSWYQQVLGQGPQFIFQYYEKEERGRGNFPDRFSARQFPNYSSELNVNALLLGDSALYLCASSLALWAGTQFFGPGTRLTVL.

This clonotype has at least ten counts. The chain uses TRBV12-3 or TRBV12-4 and TRBJ1-1; 7 bases agree with TRBD1. The CDR3 has 14 residues. V trimming: 7 bases; J trimming: 0 bases; junction bases outside the gene matches: 5. CDR3 sequence (DNA): TGTGCCAGCACCGCCGGGACAGTGAACACTGAAGCTTTCTTT. The encoded protein is CASTAGTVNTEAFF.

The chain couples TRBV19 to TRBJ2-7, with 11 bases fitting TRBD1. CDR1 is LNHDA and CDR2 is SQIVND in the germline V gene (reference sequence). The V and J ends lost 5 bases and 3 bases, in that order; junction bases with no gene match: 9. This CDR3 spans 16 amino acids. CDR3 sequence reads: CASSPRRTGGVYEQYF. CDR3 coding DNA: TGTGCCAGTAGTCCCCGGCGGACAGGGGGCGTCTACGAGCAGTACTTC.

Many counts were recorded for this clonotype. The chain uses TRBV6-1 and TRBJ1-2; D remains ambiguous. Germline assignment: CDR1 MNHNS and CDR2 SASEGT. This CDR3 is built from 11 residues. V lost 6 bases, J lost 4 bases, and 6 bases lay in between. The DNA for the CDR3 is TGTGCCAGCAGCTCCCCCTATGGCTACACCTTC. Its protein is CASSSPYGYTF.

The sample holds many counts of this clonotype. The genes are TRBV20-1 and TRBJ1-1; the match to TRBD1 covers 9 bases. V lost 5 bases, J lost 2 bases, and 9 bases stayed unmatched. From germline, CDR1 is DFQATT and CDR2 SNEGSKA (reference sequence). The CDR3 is 15 amino acids. The CDR3 nucleotides read TGCAGTGCTCAGAGTGCGGACAGGGGAAACACTGAAGCTTTCTTT. Amino acid sequence: CSAQSADRGNTEAFF.

With respect to this clonotype: Without the conserved terminal phenylalanine or tryptophan, this CDR3 likely stems from a read error. The rearrangement links TRBV3-1 to TRBJ1-1; D is uncertain. CDR3 size: 17 residues. V lost 4 bases, J lost 3 bases, and 21 bases lay in between. Looked up from germline, CDR1 is LGHDT and CDR2 is YNNKEL (reference sequence). CDR3 in DNA: TGTGCCAGCAGCCTTTCCTTTCGGACCACTTGGGACACTGAAGCTTTCCTT. Its protein product is CASSLSFRTTWDTEAFL.

This clonotype was recorded a few times. The chain has TRBV12-3 or TRBV12-4 and TRBJ1-6; D not certain. V lost 2 bases to trimming and J lost 7 bases, with 12 bases between them. CDR3 length: 15 residues. CDR3 in DNA: TGTGCCAGCAGTTTACCTGGGTCTAGGAATTCACCCCTCCACTTT. Its translation: CASSLPGSRNSPLHF.

This clonotype was seen repeatedly, ten times or more. V and J are TRBV6-2 or TRBV6-3 and TRBJ1-1; 9 nucleotides align to TRBD1. Germline assignment: CDR1 MNHEY and CDR2 SVGEGT. V dropped 6 bases and J dropped 0; count of bases not matched to a gene: 11. The CDR3 spans 17 residues. The CDR3 nucleotides read TGTGCCAGCAGCTTAGGACAGGGGCCCATCGTGAACACTGAAGCTTTCTTT. Amino acids: CASSLGQGPIVNTEAFF.